The 25 T cell receptor beta chains below come from one sample, sequenced in a study of Graves' ophthalmopathy and Graves' hyperthyroidism. Amplifying from RNA transcripts, the study obtained TCR beta CDR3 regions. First-round RT-PCR employed HTBI primers, with a second-round multiplex PCR after it. TCRdb ran MiXCR on the multiplex PCR reads and lists one entry per CDR3 protein. This table has hundreds of thousands of distinct CDR3 sequences, around 21% appearing once. The sample consisted of peripheral blood. Receptors were obtained from a young woman with stable Graves' hyperthyroidism.

This clonotype has just one count. The chain is built from TRBV6-1 and TRBJ1-5; D is ambiguous. This CDR3 is built from 13 residues. The germline CDR1 and CDR2 sequences are MNHNS and SASEGT. The germline V and J ends were trimmed by 11 bases and 4 bases, with 15 bases remaining between them. CDR3 DNA sequence: TGTGCCTCGATGGTACAGTCTAATCAGCCCCAGCATTTT. It codes for CASMVQSNQPQHF.

This clonotype was detected many times. This chain connects TRBV19 to TRBJ2-5; no reliable D call. The CDR3 sequence is 13 residues long. Trimming pared 5 bases from V and 2 bases from J, leaving 9 bases between. The germline V gene encodes CDR1 LNHDA and CDR2 SQIVND (reference sequence). The CDR3 sequence: CASSRTNQETQYF. CDR3 DNA: TGTGCCAGTAGTCGGACCAATCAAGAGACCCAGTACTTC. The variable domain in full, with the rest retrieved from reference TRBV19 and TRBJ2-5, is DGGITQSPKYLFRKEGQNVTLSCEQNLNHDAMYWYRQDPGQGLRLIYYSQIVNDFQKGDIAEGYSVSREKKESFPLTVTSAQKNPTAFYLCASSRTNQETQYFGPGTRLLVL.

This clonotype was counted ten times or more. The rearrangement links TRBV27 to TRBJ1-1; D is unclear. The germline V gene has CDR1 MNHEY and CDR2 SMNVEV (reference sequence). This CDR3 has 15 amino acids. Between the trimmed V and J ends, which lost 2 bases and 4 bases, there was a span of 14 bases. This CDR3 is CASSLEYKRVTEAFF. CDR3 nucleotide sequence: TGTGCCAGCAGTTTAGAGTACAAAAGGGTCACTGAAGCTTTCTTT.

A few counts support this clonotype. The J gene is TRBJ2-7, the V gene TRBV5-1; 9 nucleotides agree with TRBD1. Germline V lookup: CDR1 SGHRS, CDR2 YFSETQ. The CDR3 loop spans 15 amino acids. Losses at the gene ends were 5 bases for V and 1 base for J; bases not matched to a gene: 7. This CDR3 is CASRSDRGVSYEQYF. CDR3 coding DNA: TGCGCCAGCAGGTCGGACAGGGGCGTTTCCTACGAGCAGTACTTC.

This clonotype was seen a few times. The V call is TRBV9, the J call TRBJ2-5; 14 nucleotides agree with TRBD2. Germline CDR1 SGDLS, CDR2 YYNGEE. There are 16 residues in the CDR3. J lost 4 bases, V lost 2 bases, and 4 bases had no gene match. The CDR3 loop reads CASSVGGTSGGETQYF. The CDR3, as DNA: TGTGCCAGCAGCGTGGGGGGGACTAGCGGGGGAGAGACCCAGTACTTC.

This clonotype was observed at least ten times. Mismatch with germline at one junction end may stem from a read error. J is TRBJ2-5 and V is TRBV7-7; no clear D gene. The CDR3 has 13 amino acids. Germline V lookup: CDR1 SSHAT, CDR2 FNYEAQ (reference sequence). This chain's CDR3 is CASSLQVQETQYF. CDR3 sequence (DNA): TGTGCTAGCAGCTTGCAGGTCCAAGAGACCCAGTACTTC.

The chain joins TRBV20-1 to TRBJ2-5; D possibly corresponds to TRBD1 (7 bases). The CDR3 has 15 amino acids. V was trimmed by 1 base and J by 2 bases, leaving 14 bases between them. Germline V gives CDR1 DFQATT, CDR2 SNEGSKA (reference sequence). Here the CDR3 DNA reads TGCAGTGCTAGAGTACCGGGGGACAGTCAAGAGACCCAGTACTTC. As protein: CSARVPGDSQETQYF.

This clonotype was observed many times. The chain has TRBV6-5 and TRBJ1-1; TRBD1 agrees at 9 bases. This CDR3 spans 14 amino acids. V gave up 4 bases and J gave up 5 bases; unmatched junction bases: 5. From germline, CDR1 is MNHEY and CDR2 SVGAGI. The CDR3 loop is CASSSGTGWTEAFF. The CDR3 DNA follows: TGTGCCAGCAGTTCCGGGACAGGGTGGACTGAAGCTTTCTTT.

This clonotype has a count of ten or more. This chain joins TRBV7-2 and TRBJ1-1, with D unresolved. This CDR3 is built from 18 residues. With 0 bases removed from V and 3 bases from J, the gap between germline ends came to 20 bases. Germline values: CDR1 SGHTA, CDR2 FQGNSA. The CDR3 sequence is CASSLAIGRGDWHTEAFF. The CDR3 DNA reads as TGTGCCAGCAGCTTAGCCATCGGACGGGGTGACTGGCACACTGAAGCTTTCTTT.

This clonotype was seen at least ten times. V usage is TRBV7-2 and J usage is TRBJ2-5; D not certain. This CDR3 has 14 amino acids. From germline, CDR1 is SGHTA and CDR2 FQGNSA. The V end lost 5 bases, the J end lost 5 bases, and 15 bases lay between the germline ends. The CDR3 here is CASSVGLAVETQYF. The CDR3 coding sequence is TGTGCCAGCAGCGTAGGCCTGGCGGTGGAGACCCAGTACTTC.

This clonotype was counted at least ten times. The CDR3 region is CASTPVMNTEAFF. CDR3 DNA: TGTGCCAGTACGCCAGTCATGAACACTGAAGCTTTCTTT. This chain connects TRBV19 to TRBJ1-1; D ambiguous. Per the germline V gene, CDR1 is LNHDA and CDR2 is SQIVND (reference sequence). The CDR3 has 13 residues. Deletions cut 7 bases from V and 0 bases from J, with 9 bases between.

V gene TRBV25-1 combines with J gene TRBJ2-5, with D perhaps matching TRBD1 or TRBD2 (6 bases each). The CDR3 loop spans 15 amino acids. V dropped 2 bases and J dropped 2 bases, with 12 bases sitting between them. Germline V gene lookup returns CDR1 MGHDK and CDR2 SYGVNS. The CDR3 region is CASSEGAGQQETQYF. CDR3 in DNA: TGTGCCAGCAGTGAAGGGGCGGGACAACAAGAGACCCAGTACTTC.

The table lists this clonotype with many counts. The chain carries TRBV10-3 and TRBJ1-6; D gene unclear. Looked up from germline, CDR1 is ENHRY and CDR2 is SYGVKD. The CDR3 loop spans 14 amino acids. The V end lost 6 bases, the J end lost 6 bases, and 12 bases lay between the germline ends. The CDR3 DNA reads as TGTGCCATCAGCCCGAGACTGGTTAATTCACCCCTCCACTTT. Translated, it gives CAISPRLVNSPLHF.

This clonotype was found a few times. J is TRBJ2-3 and V is TRBV5-1; D might be TRBD2 (6 bases). The CDR3 runs to 16 residues. Germline lookup yields CDR1 SGHRS and CDR2 YFSETQ. V was pared by 0 bases and J by 1 base, with 12 bases between. CDR3 DNA: TGCGCCAGCAGCTTGGAAGGACTACCCGGCACAGATACGCAGTATTTT. Its protein product is CASSLEGLPGTDTQYF. Looking up the rest from reference TRBV5-1 and TRBJ2-3 gives the full variable domain: KAGVTQTPRYLIKTRGQQVTLSCSPISGHRSVSWYQQTPGQGLQFLFEYFSETQRNKGNFPGRFSGRQFSNSRSEMNVSTLELGDSALYLCASSLEGLPGTDTQYFGPGTRLTVL.

This clonotype occurred many times. The chain links TRBV20-1 to TRBJ1-6; D not certain. The CDR3 is 13 residues long. The germline gives CDR1 DFQATT, CDR2 SNEGSKA (reference sequence). Trimming removed 3 bases at V and 4 bases at J, with 7 bases between. This CDR3 reads CSASPTYNSPLHF. CDR3 sequence (DNA): TGCAGTGCTAGTCCTACTTATAATTCACCCCTCCACTTT.

This clonotype has ten or more counts. The chain's CDR3 is CATSRDRGDQETQYF. The DNA of the CDR3 is TGTGCCACCAGCAGGGACAGGGGGGACCAAGAGACCCAGTACTTC. This chain joins TRBV15 and TRBJ2-5, with 10 bases identical to TRBD1. The ends lost 3 bases at V and 0 bases at J; junction bases unmatched: 1. CDR1 and CDR2 from the germline V gene are LNHNV and YYDKDF (reference sequence). The CDR3 extends over 15 amino acids.

This clonotype showed up many times. J is TRBJ1-1 and V is TRBV6-1; TRBD1 might be the D (5 bases). The CDR3 extends over 15 amino acids. Trimming took off 3 bases at V and 1 base at J, with 12 bases between the two ends. Germline CDR1 reads MNHNS; CDR2 reads SASEGT. CDR3 sequence: CASSEVDGGNTEAFF. The DNA of the CDR3 is TGTGCCAGCAGTGAGGTCGACGGGGGGAACACTGAAGCTTTCTTT.

The gene calls are TRBV7-9 and TRBJ2-5, with D possibly TRBD1 on 6 matching bases. V lost 2 bases and J lost 4, with 17 bases in between. The CDR3 totals 16 residues. The germline V gene encodes CDR1 SEHNR and CDR2 FQNEAQ (reference sequence). CDR3 residues: CASSLSLGAVRETQYF. CDR3 sequence (DNA): TGTGCCAGCAGCTTAAGTTTGGGGGCTGTGAGAGAGACCCAGTACTTC.

This clonotype was seen many times. The V gene is TRBV7-8, the J gene TRBJ2-2; 10 bases map to TRBD2. J lost 1 base, V lost 5 bases, and 7 bases had no gene match. The CDR3 is 17 residues long. CDR1 is SGHVS and CDR2 is FQNEAQ in the germline V gene. DNA for the CDR3: TGTGCCAGCAGCGATTACGCTAGCGGGAGGAACACCGGGGAGCTGTTTTTT. Protein sequence: CASSDYASGRNTGELFF. Filled out from reference TRBV7-8 and TRBJ2-2, the complete variable domain reads GAGVSQSPRYKVAKRGQDVALRCDPISGHVSLFWYQQALGQGPEFLTYFQNEAQLDKSGLPSDRFFAERPEGSVSTLKIQRTQQEDSAVYLCASSDYASGRNTGELFFGEGSRLTVL.

This clonotype was found many times. The chain employs TRBV20-1 and TRBJ2-5, with 9 bases identical to TRBD2. V was pared by 4 bases and J by 2 bases, with 8 bases of the junction left unmatched. The CDR3 totals 15 residues. The germline V gene has CDR1 DFQATT and CDR2 SNEGSKA (reference sequence). CDR3 bases: TGCAGTGCTATCACACCGACTAGCGGACAAGAGACCCAGTACTTC. Translating it yields CSAITPTSGQETQYF.

The rearrangement uses TRBV12-3 or TRBV12-4 and TRBJ1-5, with a weak D call TRBD1 (5 bases). V lost 6 bases and J 6 bases, leaving 9 bases between the germline ends. CDR3 length: 12 residues. DNA for the CDR3: TGTGCCAGCAGCGCCGGGACTCAGCCCCAGCATTTT. It translates to CASSAGTQPQHF.

This clonotype was seen ten or more times. The chain recombines TRBV7-9 with TRBJ1-3, with 7 positions matching TRBD1. Germline V gives CDR1 SEHNR, CDR2 FQNEAQ (reference sequence). V was clipped by 11 bases and J by 2 bases; unmatched bases: 9. The CDR3 is 14 amino acids. The CDR3 here is CALRGGSAGNTIYF. CDR3 in DNA: TGTGCCTTACGAGGGGGCTCCGCTGGAAACACCATATATTTT.

Only one count was recorded for this clonotype. At one end, the junction sequence differs from germline, possibly due to a read error. This chain uses TRBV6-4 with TRBJ2-7, with D unresolved. The CDR3 length is 15 residues. Germline V gene data show CDR1 as MRHNA and CDR2 as SNTAGT. DNA for the CDR3: TGTGCCAGCACCGAAGCCCCGATAGGGTCCTACGATCAGTACTTC. Amino acids: CASTEAPIGSYDQYF.

This sequence joins TRBV12-3 or TRBV12-4 and TRBJ1-5; 9 bases line up with TRBD1. The CDR3 is 16 amino acids. V shed 1 base and J 7 bases; nucleotides not matched to a gene: 8. CDR3 protein: CASSLVDRGRRQPQHF. The CDR3 DNA is TGTGCCAGCAGTTTAGTGGACAGGGGACGTCGGCAGCCCCAGCATTTT.

This clonotype occurred once. The J gene is TRBJ2-2, the V gene TRBV12-3 or TRBV12-4; perhaps TRBD2 as D (5 bases). Trimming removed 7 bases from V and 5 bases from J, with 17 bases in between. The CDR3 is 15 amino acids. The CDR3 sequence is CASTYPGSKTGELFF. The CDR3 DNA reads TGTGCCAGCACTTACCCGGGAAGTAAGACCGGGGAGCTGTTTTTT.